These 21 T cell receptor beta chains were all obtained from the same sample, sequenced in a study of T cell responses to AZD1222 COVID-19 vaccine. TCRdb's table, derived via immunoSEQ multiplex PCR, lists solely in-frame clones and lacks some. The sample consists of 150,000 to 200,000 clones, about 88% of them appearing once. The starting material was peripheral blood, obtained on day 0 of AZD1222 vaccination. These TCRs come from an adult in good health.

This clone was seen a handful of times. V and J are TRBV28 and TRBJ1-5, with a tentative D call TRBD1 (5 bases). V dropped 7 bases and J dropped 0 bases, with 16 bases sitting between them. CDR3 length equals 16 residues. Germline-derived CDR1 and CDR2 are MDHEN and SYDVKM. The CDR3 DNA follows: TGTGCCAGCACCCCACCGGAAGGGACTAGCAATCAGCCCCAGCATTTT. Translation gives CASTPPEGTSNQPQHF. Full variable domain (outside the CDR3, taken from reference TRBV28 and TRBJ1-5): DVKVTQSSRYLVKRTGEKVFLECVQDMDHENMFWYRQDPGLGLRLIYFSYDVKMKEKGDIPEGYSVSREKKERFSLILESASTNQTSMYLCASTPPEGTSNQPQHFGDGTRLSIL.

V is TRBV6-5 and J is TRBJ1-1; D gene unclear. Germline V gives CDR1 MNHEY, CDR2 SVGAGI. CDR3 length: 14 residues. V was trimmed by 6 bases and J by 2 bases, leaving 13 bases between them. The CDR3 reads CASRTPRANTEAFF. CDR3 sequence (DNA): TGTGCCAGCAGAACACCTAGGGCAAACACTGAAGCTTTCTTT.

This chain joins TRBV6-1 and TRBJ2-7, with 7 bases lining up with TRBD1. Germline V gene lookup returns CDR1 MNHNS and CDR2 SASEGT. The CDR3 loop spans 16 amino acids. The ends lost 4 bases at V and 12 bases at J; junction bases unmatched: 21. Here the CDR3 reads CASSVDPGTEIRSGYF. CDR3 in DNA: TGTGCCAGCAGTGTGGACCCCGGGACAGAAATTAGGAGCGGGTACTTC.

The chain carries TRBV5-1 and TRBJ1-2; a possible D gene is TRBD1 (6 bases). This CDR3 has 15 amino acids. Germline V CDR1 and CDR2: SGHRS, YFSETQ. V was cut by 0 bases and J by 7 bases, with 16 bases left in between. CDR3 sequence reads: CASSLVAGDPRGYTF. CDR3 nucleotides: TGCGCCAGCAGCTTGGTGGCAGGGGATCCTCGTGGCTACACCTTC.

The chain is built from TRBV10-2 and TRBJ2-3, with D uncertain. V lost 2 bases and J lost 2, with 11 bases in between. The CDR3 has 15 residues. Germline CDR1 WSHSY, CDR2 SAAADI. CDR3 amino acids: CASSERVAVTDTQYF. The CDR3 nucleotides are TGCGCCAGCAGTGAGCGGGTAGCCGTCACAGATACGCAGTATTTT.

Here the CDR3 reads CASSPPVLINYGYTF. The CDR3 coding sequence is TGTGCCAGCAGCCCGCCGGTATTGATTAACTATGGCTACACCTTC. This chain links TRBV5-6 with TRBJ1-2; D remains unclear. Germline CDR1 reads SGHDT; CDR2 reads YYEEEE. V was shortened by 4 bases and J by 1 base, with 14 bases between the two germline ends. This CDR3 has 15 amino acids.

The rearrangement links TRBV28 to TRBJ1-2, with 8 bases lining up with TRBD1. From germline, CDR1 is MDHEN and CDR2 SYDVKM. Unmatched junction bases numbered 5, after V lost 5 bases and J lost 6 bases. The CDR3 is 13 residues long. CDR3 coding DNA: TGTGCCAGCAGTGCAGGGGGCGTAGATGGCTACACCTTC. Translation: CASSAGGVDGYTF.

The chain joins TRBV28 to TRBJ2-3; 10 bases map to TRBD1. V shed 2 bases, J shed 2 bases, and the junction held 4 bases outside the gene matches. Germline-derived CDR1 and CDR2 are MDHEN and SYDVKM. This CDR3 contains 16 residues. Written as DNA, the CDR3 is TGTGCCAGCAGTTTACCGGGACAGGGGCTCACAGATACGCAGTATTTT. Translation gives CASSLPGQGLTDTQYF.

The gene calls are TRBV30 and TRBJ1-4; D gene ambiguous. With 6 bases removed from V and 0 bases from J, the gap between germline ends came to 5 bases. Germline loops: CDR1 GTSNPN, CDR2 SVGIG (reference sequence). The CDR3 totals 12 residues. CDR3 protein: CACKTTNEKLFF. In DNA, the CDR3 is TGTGCCTGCAAGACAACTAATGAAAAACTGTTTTTT.

The rearrangement uses TRBV28 and TRBJ1-2; D is uncertain. V lost 3 bases and J lost 4, with 9 bases in between. The CDR3 is 13 residues long. CDR1 and CDR2 from the germline V gene are MDHEN and SYDVKM. CDR3 nucleotide sequence: TGTGCCAGCAGTTTTGGGGAGTCCTATGGCTACACCTTC. Translating it yields CASSFGESYGYTF.

V gene TRBV11-2 combines with J gene TRBJ2-3, with D perhaps matching TRBD1 (6 bases). Germline CDR1 and CDR2: SGHAT and FQNNGV. This CDR3 comprises 14 residues. Trimming left V 5 bases short and J 2 bases short, with 11 bases between. The CDR3 sequence: CASSLRDTTDTQYF. The CDR3 nucleotides are TGTGCCAGCAGCCTCCGGGACACCACAGATACGCAGTATTTT.

This chain connects TRBV30 to TRBJ1-4; TRBD1 matches at 8 bases. The V gene's germline CDR1 is GTSNPN and CDR2 SVGIG (reference sequence). The ends lost 5 bases at V and 7 bases at J; junction bases unmatched: 6. The CDR3 covers 13 residues. CDR3 in DNA: TGTGCCTGGCGGACAGGGCTGGGTGAAAAACTGTTTTTT. Amino acid sequence: CAWRTGLGEKLFF. Filled out from reference TRBV30 and TRBJ1-4, the complete variable domain reads SQTIHQWPATLVQPVGSPLSLECTVEGTSNPNLYWYRQAAGRGLQLLFYSVGIGQISSEVPQNLSASRPQDRQFILSSKKLLLSDSGFYLCAWRTGLGEKLFFGSGTQLSVL.

DNA for the CDR3: TGTGCCAGCAGTTTATGGTCCGACCTAATGAACACTGAAGCTTTCTTT. This translates into CASSLWSDLMNTEAFF. The chain has TRBV28 and TRBJ1-1; no firm D call. CDR3 length: 16 amino acids. CDR1 and CDR2 (germline): MDHEN, SYDVKM. Trimming left V 0 bases short and J 0 bases short, with 11 bases between.

The chain employs TRBV3-1 (or the pseudogene TRBV3-2) and TRBJ1-6; TRBD1 might be the D (5 bases). The V gene lost 3 bases and the J gene lost 5 bases, with 11 bases spanning the gap. CDR3 length equals 15 residues. Germline V gives CDR1 LGHDT, CDR2 YNNKEL (reference sequence). CDR3 amino acids: CASSQAGTNNSPLHF. For the CDR3, the DNA is TGTGCCAGCAGCCAGGCCGGGACTAATAATTCACCCCTCCACTTT.

This clone was counted a single time. J is TRBJ1-2 and V is TRBV5-8; possibly TRBD1 for D (5 bases). CDR1 is SGHTS, CDR2 YDEGEE, per germline. Trimming removed 5 bases at V and 4 bases at J, with 15 bases between. This CDR3 spans 14 amino acids. CDR3 DNA sequence: TGTGCCAGCAGACTACCGGGGCCTACCTATGGCTACACCTTC. Encoded protein: CASRLPGPTYGYTF.

The V call is TRBV18, the J call TRBJ2-3; 12 bases align to TRBD2. Germline V gene lookup returns CDR1 KGHSH and CDR2 LQKENI. Trimming at V came to 6 bases and at J to 3 bases, leaving 7 bases not matched to a gene. The CDR3 contains 16 residues. DNA for the CDR3: TGTGCCAGCTCCCCCACTAGCGGGGGGTTAACAGATACGCAGTATTTT. Encoded protein: CASSPTSGGLTDTQYF.

This clone was found a few times. Here the CDR3 reads CASSPLSGSTEAFF. The DNA for the CDR3 is TGTGCCAGCAGTCCCCTCTCAGGGTCGACTGAAGCTTTCTTT. V and J are TRBV27 and TRBJ1-1, with D tentatively TRBD1 (5 bases). From germline, CDR1 is MNHEY and CDR2 SMNVEV (reference sequence). This CDR3 region has 14 residues. V lost 5 bases, J lost 5 bases, and 15 bases lay in between.

V is TRBV6-5 and J is TRBJ2-2; unclear D gene. The CDR3 contains 13 residues. V was clipped by 6 bases and J by 7 bases, with 12 bases between them. CDR1 and CDR2 (germline): MNHEY, SVGAGI. CDR3 region: CASSPLLDGELFF. CDR3 nucleotide sequence: TGTGCCAGCAGCCCCCTGTTGGACGGGGAGCTGTTTTTT.

The chain is built from TRBV23-1 and TRBJ1-2, with TRBD1 as a possible D gene (5 bases). TRBV23-1 is known as an ORF, though its function is uncertain. The CDR3 sequence is 15 residues long. V shed 8 bases and J shed 4 bases, with 20 bases lying between them. The CDR3 loop is CASLVIRGGGYGYTF. In nucleotides, the CDR3 is TGCGCCAGCCTCGTAATAAGGGGAGGTGGCTATGGCTACACCTTC.

The rearrangement joins TRBV19 to TRBJ2-6, with 12 nucleotides matching TRBD1. Looked up from germline, CDR1 is LNHDA and CDR2 is SQIVND (reference sequence). The CDR3 has 17 residues. Trimming removed 5 bases from V and 3 bases from J; junction bases left unmatched: 5. The CDR3 is CASSQGQGASGANVLTF. CDR3 sequence (DNA): TGTGCCAGTAGTCAGGGACAGGGGGCAAGTGGGGCCAACGTCCTGACTTTC.

The chain carries TRBV5-1 and TRBJ2-5, with 8 bases aligning to TRBD2. The trim removed 4 bases at V and 7 bases at J, leaving 9 bases unmatched. This CDR3 region has 14 residues. Per the germline V gene, CDR1 is SGHRS and CDR2 is YFSETQ. CDR3 in amino acids: CASSPGLADGTQYF. In DNA, the CDR3 is TGCGCCAGCAGCCCAGGACTAGCCGACGGGACCCAGTACTTC.